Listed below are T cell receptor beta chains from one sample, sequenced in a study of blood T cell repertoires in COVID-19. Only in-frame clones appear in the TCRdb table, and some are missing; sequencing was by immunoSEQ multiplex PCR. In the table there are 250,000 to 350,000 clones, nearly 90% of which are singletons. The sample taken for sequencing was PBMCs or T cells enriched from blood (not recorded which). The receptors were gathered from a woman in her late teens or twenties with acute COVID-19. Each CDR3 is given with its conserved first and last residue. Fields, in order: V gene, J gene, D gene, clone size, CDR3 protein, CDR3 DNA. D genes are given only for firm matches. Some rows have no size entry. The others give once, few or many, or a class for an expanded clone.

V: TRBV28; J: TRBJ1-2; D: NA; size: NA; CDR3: CASSLRDIANYGYTF; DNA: TGTGCCAGCAGTTTAAGGGACATAGCTAACTATGGCTACACCTTC
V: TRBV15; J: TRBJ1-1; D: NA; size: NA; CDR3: CATASTGSNTEAFF; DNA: TGTGCCACCGCGAGTACGGGTTCGAACACTGAAGCTTTCTTT
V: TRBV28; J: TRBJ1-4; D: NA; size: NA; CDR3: CASGNQGSPNEKLFF; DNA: TGTGCCAGTGGAAACCAGGGATCCCCGAATGAAAAACTGTTTTTT
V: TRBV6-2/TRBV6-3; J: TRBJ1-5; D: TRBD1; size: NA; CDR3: CASSYGGTGRDNQPQHF; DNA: TGTGCCAGCAGTTACGGCGGGACAGGGAGGGACAATCAGCCCCAGCATTTT
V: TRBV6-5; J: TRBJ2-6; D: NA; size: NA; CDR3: CASSPRVGGANVLTF; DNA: TGTGCCAGCAGTCCCCGTGTCGGTGGGGCCAACGTCCTGACTTTC
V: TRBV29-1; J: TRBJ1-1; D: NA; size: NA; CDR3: CSVDETVSEYGESSF; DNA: TGCAGCGTTGACGAGACAGTTAGTGAGTATGGCGAGTCTAGTTTC
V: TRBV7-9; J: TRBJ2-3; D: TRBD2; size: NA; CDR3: CASSTWTSGSDTQYF; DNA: TGTGCCAGCAGTACCTGGACTAGCGGATCAGATACGCAGTATTTT
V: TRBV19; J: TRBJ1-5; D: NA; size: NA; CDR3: CASSTPRRGGKGNQPQHF; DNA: TGTGCCAGTAGTACCCCCCGGCGGGGCGGAAAAGGCAATCAGCCCCAGCATTTT
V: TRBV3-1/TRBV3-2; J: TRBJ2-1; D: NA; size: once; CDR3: CASSHYRDLDNEQFF; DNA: TGTGCCAGCAGCCACTACCGGGACTTAGACAATGAGCAGTTCTTC
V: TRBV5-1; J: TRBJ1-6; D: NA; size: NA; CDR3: CASSLGGDTFSPLHF; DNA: TGCGCCAGCAGCTTGGGTGGGGACACGTTTTCACCCCTCCACTTT
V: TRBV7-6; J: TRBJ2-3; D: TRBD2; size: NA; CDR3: CASSLRGGSTDTQYF; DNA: TGTGCCAGCAGCTTACGGGGGGGGAGCACAGATACGCAGTATTTT
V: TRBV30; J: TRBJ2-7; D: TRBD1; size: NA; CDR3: CAWSEQGYEQYF; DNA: TGTGCCTGGAGTGAACAGGGGTACGAGCAGTACTTC
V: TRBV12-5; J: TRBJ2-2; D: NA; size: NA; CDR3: CASGLVLAGNTGELFF; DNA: TGTGCTAGTGGTTTGGTCCTGGCAGGAAATACCGGGGAGCTGTTTTTT
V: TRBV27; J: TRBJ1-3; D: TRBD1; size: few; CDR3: CASSPLGDRDGNTIYF; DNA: TGTGCCAGCAGTCCCCTCGGGGACAGGGATGGAAACACCATATATTTT
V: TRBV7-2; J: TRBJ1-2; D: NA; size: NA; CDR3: CASSLGAYGYTF; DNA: TGTGCCAGCAGCTTGGGAGCCTATGGCTACACCTTC
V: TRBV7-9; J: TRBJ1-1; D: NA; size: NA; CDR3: CASSLERRILMNTEAFF; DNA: TGTGCCAGCAGCTTAGAGCGACGGATTCTGATGAACACTGAAGCTTTCTTT
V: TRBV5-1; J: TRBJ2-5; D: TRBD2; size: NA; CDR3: CASSPGTSGSETQYF; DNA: TGCGCCAGCAGCCCCGGGACTAGCGGTTCGGAGACCCAGTACTTC
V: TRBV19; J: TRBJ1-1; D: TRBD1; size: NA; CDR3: CASSIDRDRVAFF; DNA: TGTGCCAGTAGTATAGATCGGGACAGGGTGGCTTTCTTT
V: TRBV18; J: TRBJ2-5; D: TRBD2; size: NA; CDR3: CASREAGSQETQYF; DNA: TGTGCCAGCCGGGAGGCAGGTTCCCAAGAGACCCAGTACTTC
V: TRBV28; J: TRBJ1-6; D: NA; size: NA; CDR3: CASTWANSPLHF; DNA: TGTGCCAGCACGTGGGCGAATTCACCCCTCCACTTT
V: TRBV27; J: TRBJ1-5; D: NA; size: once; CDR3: CASSPWGVMDQPQHF; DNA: TGTGCCAGCAGCCCCTGGGGGGTGATGGATCAGCCCCAGCATTTT
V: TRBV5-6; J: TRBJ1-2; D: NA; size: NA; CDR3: CASSLNRVNGYTF; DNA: TGTGCCAGCAGCTTGAACAGGGTTAATGGCTACACCTTC
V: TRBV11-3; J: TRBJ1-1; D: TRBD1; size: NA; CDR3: CASSFLTGIGANTEAFF; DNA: TGTGCCAGCAGCTTCCTGACAGGGATCGGCGCGAACACTGAAGCTTTCTTT
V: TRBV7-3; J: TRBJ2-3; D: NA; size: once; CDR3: CASSLSGWADTQYF; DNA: TGTGCCAGCAGCTTAAGCGGGTGGGCAGATACGCAGTATTTT